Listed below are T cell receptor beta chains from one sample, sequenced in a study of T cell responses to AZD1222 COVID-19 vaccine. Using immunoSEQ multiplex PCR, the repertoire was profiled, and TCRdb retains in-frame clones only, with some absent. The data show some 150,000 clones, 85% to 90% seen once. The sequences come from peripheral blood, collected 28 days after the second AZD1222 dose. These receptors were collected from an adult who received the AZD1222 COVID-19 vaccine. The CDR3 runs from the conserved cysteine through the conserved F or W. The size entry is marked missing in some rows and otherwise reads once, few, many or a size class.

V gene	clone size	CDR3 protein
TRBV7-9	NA	CASSLDFTATNTEAFF
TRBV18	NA	CASSPPLGETGELFF
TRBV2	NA	CASRWGAANEKLFF
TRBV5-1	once	CASSLAGGTNYGYTF
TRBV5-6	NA	CASSRRVGSYEQYF
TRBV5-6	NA	CASSLASIEQFF
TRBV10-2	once	CASSQNSNQPQHF
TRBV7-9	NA	CASSLVGTGADQPQHF
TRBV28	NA	CASSLTGTGVGAFF
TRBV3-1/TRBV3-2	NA	CASSQGTNQPQHF
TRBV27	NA	CASSLSRTGLGYTF
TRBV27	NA	CASREGGYNEQFF
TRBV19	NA	CASSIARTSGSNTYEQYF
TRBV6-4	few	CASSPNVGQGKSPLHF
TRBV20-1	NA	CSARANNEQFF
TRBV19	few	CASTKPIPGNTIYF
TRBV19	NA	CASSKVSGALNQPQHF
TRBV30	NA	CAWSRPGLRYTGELFF